This T cell receptor (beta chain) appears in the sequencing data of a study of T cell changes during pregnancy in multiple sclerosis. This clone was recorded a few times. The protocol was immunoSEQ multiplex PCR, while the TCRdb copy is restricted to in-frame clones and leaves out a portion. Among about 75,000 clones listed, around 89% were seen once. This CDR3 has 13 amino acids. V gave up 3 bases and J gave up 6 bases, with 9 bases separating them. Germline-derived CDR1 and CDR2 are SGHRS and YFSETQ. The TCR was taken from a female donor in good health, enrolled as a control in a pregnancy study. The source material was peripheral blood, sampled in the first trimester of pregnancy. This chain connects TRBV5-1 to TRBJ1-4; tentative D call: TRBD1 (5 bases). This CDR3 reads CASSSDTYEKLFF. Written as DNA, the CDR3 is TGCGCCAGCAGCTCGGACACGTATGAAAAACTGTTTTTT. Supplemented by reference TRBV5-1 and TRBJ1-4, the full variable domain reads KAGVTQTPRYLIKTRGQQVTLSCSPISGHRSVSWYQQTPGQGLQFLFEYFSETQRNKGNFPGRFSGRQFSNSRSEMNVSTLELGDSALYLCASSSDTYEKLFFGSGTQLSVL.